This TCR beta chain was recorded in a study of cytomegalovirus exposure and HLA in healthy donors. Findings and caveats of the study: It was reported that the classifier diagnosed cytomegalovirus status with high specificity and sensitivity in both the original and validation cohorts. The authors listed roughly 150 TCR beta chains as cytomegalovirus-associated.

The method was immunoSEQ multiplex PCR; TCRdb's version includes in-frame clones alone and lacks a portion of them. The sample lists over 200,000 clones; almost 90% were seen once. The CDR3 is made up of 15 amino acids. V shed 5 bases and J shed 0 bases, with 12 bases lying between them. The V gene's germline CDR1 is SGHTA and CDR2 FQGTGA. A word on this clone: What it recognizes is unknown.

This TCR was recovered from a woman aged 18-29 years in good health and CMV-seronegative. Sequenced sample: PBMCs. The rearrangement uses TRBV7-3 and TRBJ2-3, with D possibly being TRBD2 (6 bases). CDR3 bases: TGTGCCAGCAGCCGGACTACCTCTAGCACAGATACGCAGTATTTT. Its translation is CASSRTTSSTDTQYF.